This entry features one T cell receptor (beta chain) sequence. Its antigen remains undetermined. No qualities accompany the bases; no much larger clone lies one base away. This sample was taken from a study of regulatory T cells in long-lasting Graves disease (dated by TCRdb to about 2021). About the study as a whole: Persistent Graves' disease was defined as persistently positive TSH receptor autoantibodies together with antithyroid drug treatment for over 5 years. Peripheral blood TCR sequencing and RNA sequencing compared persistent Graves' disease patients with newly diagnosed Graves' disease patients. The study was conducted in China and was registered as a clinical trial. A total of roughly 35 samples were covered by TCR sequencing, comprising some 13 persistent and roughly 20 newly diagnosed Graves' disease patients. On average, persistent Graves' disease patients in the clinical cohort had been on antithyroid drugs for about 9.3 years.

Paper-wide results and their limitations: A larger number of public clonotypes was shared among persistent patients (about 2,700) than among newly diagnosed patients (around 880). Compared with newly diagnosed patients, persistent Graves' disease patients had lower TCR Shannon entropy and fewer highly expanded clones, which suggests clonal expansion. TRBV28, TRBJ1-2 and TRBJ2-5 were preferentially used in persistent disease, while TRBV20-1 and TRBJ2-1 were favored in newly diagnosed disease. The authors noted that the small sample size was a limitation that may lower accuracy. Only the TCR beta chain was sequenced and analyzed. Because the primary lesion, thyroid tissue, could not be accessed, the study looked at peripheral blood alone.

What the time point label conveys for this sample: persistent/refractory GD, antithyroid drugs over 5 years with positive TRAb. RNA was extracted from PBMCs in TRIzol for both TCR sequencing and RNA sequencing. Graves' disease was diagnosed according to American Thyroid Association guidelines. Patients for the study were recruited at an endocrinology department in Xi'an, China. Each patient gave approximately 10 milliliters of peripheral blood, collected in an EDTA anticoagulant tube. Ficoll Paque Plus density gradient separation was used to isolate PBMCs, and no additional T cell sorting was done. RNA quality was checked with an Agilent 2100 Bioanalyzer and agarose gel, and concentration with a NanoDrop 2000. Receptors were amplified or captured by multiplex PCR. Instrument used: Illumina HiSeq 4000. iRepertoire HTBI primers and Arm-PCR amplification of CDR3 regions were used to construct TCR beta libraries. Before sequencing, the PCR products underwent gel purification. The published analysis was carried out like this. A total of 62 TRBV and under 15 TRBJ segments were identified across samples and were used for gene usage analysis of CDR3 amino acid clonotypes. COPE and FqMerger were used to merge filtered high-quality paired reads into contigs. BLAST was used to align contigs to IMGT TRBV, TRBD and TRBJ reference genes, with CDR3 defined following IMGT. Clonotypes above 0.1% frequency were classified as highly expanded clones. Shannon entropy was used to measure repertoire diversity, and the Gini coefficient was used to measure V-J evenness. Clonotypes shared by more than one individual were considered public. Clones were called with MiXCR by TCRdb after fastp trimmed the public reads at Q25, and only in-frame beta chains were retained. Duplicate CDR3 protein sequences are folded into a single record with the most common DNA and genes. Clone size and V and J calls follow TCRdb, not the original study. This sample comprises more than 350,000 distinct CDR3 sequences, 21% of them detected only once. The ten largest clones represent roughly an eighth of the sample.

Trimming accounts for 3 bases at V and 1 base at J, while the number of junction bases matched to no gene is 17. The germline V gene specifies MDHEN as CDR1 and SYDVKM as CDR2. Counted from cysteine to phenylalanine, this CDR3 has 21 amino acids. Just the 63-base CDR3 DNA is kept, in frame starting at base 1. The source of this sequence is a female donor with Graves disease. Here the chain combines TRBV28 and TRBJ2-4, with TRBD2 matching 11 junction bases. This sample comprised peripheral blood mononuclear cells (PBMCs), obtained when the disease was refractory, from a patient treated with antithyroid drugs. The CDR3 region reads CASSFELAGALVTVAKNIQYF. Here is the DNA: TGTGCCAGCAGTTTTGAACTAGCGGGAGCCCTAGTTACGGTGGCCAAAAACATTCAGTACTTC.